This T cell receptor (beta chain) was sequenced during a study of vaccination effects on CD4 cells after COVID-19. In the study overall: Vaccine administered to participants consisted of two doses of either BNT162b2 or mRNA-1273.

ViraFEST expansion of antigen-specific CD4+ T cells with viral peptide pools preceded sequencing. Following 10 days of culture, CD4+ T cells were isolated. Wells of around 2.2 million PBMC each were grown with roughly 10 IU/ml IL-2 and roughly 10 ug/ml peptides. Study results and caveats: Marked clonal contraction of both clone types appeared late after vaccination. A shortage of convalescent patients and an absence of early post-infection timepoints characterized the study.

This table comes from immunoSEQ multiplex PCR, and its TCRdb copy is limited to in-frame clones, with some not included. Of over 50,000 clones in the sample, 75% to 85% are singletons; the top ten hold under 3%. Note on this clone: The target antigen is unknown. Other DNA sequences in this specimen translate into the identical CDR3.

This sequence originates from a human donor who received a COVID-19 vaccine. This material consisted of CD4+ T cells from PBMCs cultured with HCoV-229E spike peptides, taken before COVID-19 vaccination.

The DNA for the CDR3 is TGCGCCAGCAGCTTTCAAGGAGGGGGGGAGACCCAGTACTTC. It is translated as CASSFQGGGETQYF. The V gene is TRBV5-1, the J gene TRBJ2-5; D might be TRBD1 or TRBD2, each matching 6 bases. This CDR3 is 14 amino acids long. The V end was cut by 2 bases, the J end by 5 bases, with 13 bases between. Germline CDR1 is SGHRS and CDR2 is YFSETQ.